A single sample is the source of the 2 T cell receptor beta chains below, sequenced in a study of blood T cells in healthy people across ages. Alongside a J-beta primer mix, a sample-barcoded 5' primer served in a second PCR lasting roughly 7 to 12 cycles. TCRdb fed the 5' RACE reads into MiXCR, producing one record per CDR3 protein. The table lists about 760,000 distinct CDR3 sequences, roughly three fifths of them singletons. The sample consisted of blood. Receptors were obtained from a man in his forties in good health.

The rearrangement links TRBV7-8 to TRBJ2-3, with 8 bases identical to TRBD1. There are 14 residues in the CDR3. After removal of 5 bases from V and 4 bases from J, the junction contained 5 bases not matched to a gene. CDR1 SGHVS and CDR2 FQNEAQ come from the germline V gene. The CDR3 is CASSTDRGADTQYF. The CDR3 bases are TGTGCCAGCAGCACCGACAGGGGCGCAGATACGCAGTATTTT. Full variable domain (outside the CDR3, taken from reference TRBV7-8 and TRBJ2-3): GAGVSQSPRYKVAKRGQDVALRCDPISGHVSLFWYQQALGQGPEFLTYFQNEAQLDKSGLPSDRFFAERPEGSVSTLKIQRTQQEDSAVYLCASSTDRGADTQYFGPGTRLTVL.

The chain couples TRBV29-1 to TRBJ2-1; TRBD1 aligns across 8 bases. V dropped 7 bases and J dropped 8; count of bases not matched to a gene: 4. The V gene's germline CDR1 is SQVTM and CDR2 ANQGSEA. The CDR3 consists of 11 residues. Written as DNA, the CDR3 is TGCAGCGCGGTGGACAGGGATGAGCAGTTCTTC. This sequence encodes CSAVDRDEQFF.